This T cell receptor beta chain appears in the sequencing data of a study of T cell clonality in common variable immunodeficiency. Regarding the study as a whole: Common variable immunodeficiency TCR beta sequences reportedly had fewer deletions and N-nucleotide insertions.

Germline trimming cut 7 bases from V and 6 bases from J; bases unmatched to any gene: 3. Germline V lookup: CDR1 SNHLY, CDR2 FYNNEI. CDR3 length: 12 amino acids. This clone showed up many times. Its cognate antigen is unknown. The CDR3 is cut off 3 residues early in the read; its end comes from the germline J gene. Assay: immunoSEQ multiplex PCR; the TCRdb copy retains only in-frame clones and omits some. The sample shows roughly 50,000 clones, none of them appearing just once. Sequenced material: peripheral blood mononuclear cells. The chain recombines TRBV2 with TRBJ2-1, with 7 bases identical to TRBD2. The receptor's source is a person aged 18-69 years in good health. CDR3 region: CASIGTTNEQFF. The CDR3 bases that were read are TGTGCCAGCATCGGGACTACCAATGAG.